A single sample gave rise to the 20 T cell receptor beta chains below, sequenced in a study of blood T cells in healthy people across ages. Through a sample-barcoded 5' primer and a J-beta primer mix, a second PCR was run for about 7 to 12 cycles. TCRdb passed the 5' RACE reads through MiXCR, listing each CDR3 protein once. The sample yields over 1.5 million distinct CDR3 sequences, roughly 52% seen once. Sequencing was performed on blood. All receptors derive from a woman aged 40 to 50 in good health.

The V and J genes are TRBV7-2 and TRBJ1-6, with D maybe TRBD1 (5 bases). The V end was cut by 5 bases, the J end by 4 bases, with 9 bases between. The germline gives CDR1 SGHTA, CDR2 FQGNSA. The CDR3 spans 14 residues. The CDR3 protein is CASSHDRYNSPLHF. The CDR3 coding sequence is TGTGCCAGCAGCCACGACAGATATAATTCACCCCTCCACTTT.

CDR3 sequence: CASSIQSHEQYF. The CDR3 coding sequence is TGTGCCAGCAGTATTCAAAGCCACGAGCAGTACTTC. V gene TRBV5-5 combines with J gene TRBJ2-7; no definite D call. V dropped 5 bases and J dropped 5 bases, with 11 bases sitting between them. The CDR3 totals 12 residues. In germline, CDR1 is SGHKS, CDR2 YYEKEE (reference sequence).

In its sample, this clonotype was seen a few times. The rearrangement links TRBV5-6 to TRBJ2-4, with no clear D. Between the trimmed V and J ends, which lost 6 bases and 0 bases, there was a span of 10 bases. CDR1 and CDR2 (germline): SGHDT, YYEEEE. The CDR3 length is 14 residues. The CDR3 protein is CASTLYIAKNIQYF. CDR3 bases: TGTGCCAGCACCCTCTATATAGCCAAAAACATTCAGTACTTC.

This sequence joins TRBV10-3 and TRBJ2-5; D is unclear. The CDR3 loop spans 13 amino acids. V was cut by 6 bases and J by 4 bases, with 12 bases left in between. Germline V gene sequence: CDR1 ENHRY, CDR2 SYGVKD. CDR3 bases: TGTGCCATCAGCGCAATGACCGGAGAGACCCAGTACTTC. Its protein is CAISAMTGETQYF.

In this sample, this clonotype turned up a few times. The chain links TRBV11-2 to TRBJ2-1; TRBD2 agrees at 8 bases. V was pared by 5 bases and J by 0 bases, with 12 bases of the junction left unmatched. The length of the CDR3 is 18 residues. Germline CDR1 and CDR2: SGHAT and FQNNGV. In nucleotides, the CDR3 is TGTGCCAGCAGCCCAATTAGCGGGGATGCACGCTCCTACAATGAGCAGTTCTTC. Its protein is CASSPISGDARSYNEQFF.

This clonotype was detected only a few times. This rearrangement joins TRBV6-2 or TRBV6-3 to TRBJ2-7; 7 bases agree with TRBD1. Germline CDR1 and CDR2: MNHEY and SVGEGT. The CDR3 totals 14 residues. Trimming took 6 bases from V and 2 from J; bases not matched to a gene: 7. CDR3 in DNA: TGTGCCAGCAGGCCTACAGGGGTGGCCTACGAGCAGTACTTC. Amino acid sequence: CASRPTGVAYEQYF.

The gene calls are TRBV20-1 and TRBJ2-7; no firm D call. The CDR3 totals 13 residues. The V gene lost 3 bases and the J gene lost 3 bases, with 12 bases spanning the gap. Germline V CDR1 and CDR2: DFQATT, SNEGSKA (reference sequence). The CDR3 is CSASWVAGYEQYF. The CDR3 DNA reads TGCAGTGCTAGTTGGGTAGCCGGCTACGAGCAGTACTTC.

V usage is TRBV7-9 and J usage is TRBJ1-4, with D possibly being TRBD1 (6 bases). Germline CDR1 SEHNR, CDR2 FQNEAQ (reference sequence). CDR3 length: 18 residues. The V end lost 4 bases, the J end lost 0 bases, and 18 bases lay between the germline ends. As DNA, the CDR3 is TGTGCCAGCAGCTCTCGCACGAGGGGGGGGGCAACTAATGAAAAACTGTTTTTT. It is translated as CASSSRTRGGATNEKLFF.

This clonotype occurred a few times. In DNA, the CDR3 is TGTGCCAGCAGGGGGGCTCAGGGAAACAATGAGCAGTTCTTC. Protein product: CASRGAQGNNEQFF. This chain connects TRBV11-1 to TRBJ2-1; possibly TRBD1 for D (6 bases). V was clipped by 6 bases and J by 5 bases, with 14 bases between them. The CDR3 totals 14 residues. The germline V gene encodes CDR1 SGHAT and CDR2 FQDESV (reference sequence). The full variable domain, in which reference TRBV11-1 and TRBJ2-1 provide the parts outside the CDR3, is EAEVAQSPRYKITEKSQAVAFWCDPISGHATLYWYRQILGQGPELLVQFQDESVVDDSQLPKDRFSAERLKGVDSTLKIQPAELGDSAMYLCASRGAQGNNEQFFGPGTRLTVL.

This chain joins TRBV6-2 or TRBV6-3 and TRBJ2-1; 8 bases agree with TRBD2. This CDR3 comprises 17 residues. Germline V lookup: CDR1 MNHEY, CDR2 SVGEGT. Germline trimming cut 5 bases from V and 6 bases from J; bases unmatched to any gene: 15. The CDR3: CASSDNRGLGGSNEQFF. The CDR3, as DNA: TGTGCCAGCAGTGACAACCGGGGACTAGGAGGTTCCAATGAGCAGTTCTTC.

V usage is TRBV4-1 and J usage is TRBJ2-5; D is possibly TRBD1 or TRBD2 (5 bases each). The CDR3 runs 14 residues. V lost 4 bases to trimming and J lost 5 bases, with 14 bases between them. Germline CDR1 reads MGHRA; CDR2 reads YSYEKL. CDR3: CASSPGGRVETQYF. In DNA form, the CDR3 reads TGCGCCAGCAGCCCCGGAGGCAGGGTTGAGACCCAGTACTTC.

This clonotype has more than one count but fewer than ten. The V call is TRBV28, the J call TRBJ2-7; a weak D match, TRBD1 (6 bases). The germline CDR1 and CDR2 sequences are MDHEN and SYDVKM. Trimming shortened V by 6 bases and J by 3 bases, and 15 bases separated the two germline ends. There are 14 residues in the CDR3. In DNA, the CDR3 is TGTGCCAGCAGCACCAGGGACAACTTCTACGAGCAGTACTTC. Its protein product is CASSTRDNFYEQYF.

This clonotype occurred a few times. The chain links TRBV9 to TRBJ2-4; no reliable D call. Trimming stripped 0 bases from V and 1 base from J, with 14 bases between. This CDR3 has 17 residues. In germline, CDR1 is SGDLS, CDR2 YYNGEE. The DNA of the CDR3 is TGTGCCAGCAGCGTAGATGGTGGCAGGTTGGCCAAAAACATTCAGTACTTC. Protein: CASSVDGGRLAKNIQYF.

The sample holds a few counts of this clonotype. The chain is built from TRBV5-1 and TRBJ2-3; a weak D match, TRBD2 (6 bases). Trimming stripped 0 bases from V and 10 bases from J, with 12 bases between. Germline assignment: CDR1 SGHRS and CDR2 YFSETQ. The CDR3 extends over 13 amino acids. CDR3 nucleotides: TGCGCCAGCAGCTTGGTAACCGGGGAGGCGCAGTATTTT. This gives the protein CASSLVTGEAQYF.

The rearrangement joins TRBV6-1 to TRBJ2-3, with 11 positions matching TRBD2. Germline V lookup: CDR1 MNHNS, CDR2 SASEGT. Losses at the gene ends were 5 bases for V and 0 bases for J; bases not matched to a gene: 10. The CDR3 is 18 residues long. The CDR3 sequence is CASSPLAGGDSSTDTQYF. The CDR3, as DNA: TGTGCCAGCAGTCCTCTAGCGGGGGGCGACTCTAGCACAGATACGCAGTATTTT.

The sample holds a few counts of this clonotype. This rearrangement joins TRBV4-1 to TRBJ2-5; no definite D call. V was clipped by 1 base and J by 4 bases, with 10 bases between them. Germline V gene sequence: CDR1 MGHRA, CDR2 YSYEKL. The CDR3 has 14 amino acids. The CDR3 bases are TGCGCCAGCAGCCAAGGCTCTGCCGGAGAGACCCAGTACTTC. Protein product: CASSQGSAGETQYF.

The V gene is TRBV2, the J gene TRBJ2-3, with no clear D. Looked up from germline, CDR1 is SNHLY and CDR2 is FYNNEI. The V and J ends lost 8 bases and 0 bases respectively, with 12 bases between them. The CDR3 is 14 residues long. The CDR3 DNA reads TGTGCCAGCCGACCGACGCTTAGCACAGATACGCAGTATTTT. Translation gives CASRPTLSTDTQYF.

This sequence joins TRBV12-3 or TRBV12-4 and TRBJ2-3; 9 positions match TRBD1. With V trimmed by 7 bases and J by 5 bases, 10 bases remained unmatched. This CDR3 comprises 15 residues. CDR3 bases: TGTGCCAGCACCGGCCCGGGACAGGGAATAGATACGCAGTATTTT. Amino acid sequence: CASTGPGQGIDTQYF.

This clonotype was seen a handful of times. The chain has TRBV12-3 or TRBV12-4 and TRBJ1-1, with D hard to call. Trimming stripped 5 bases from V and 3 bases from J, with 7 bases between. This CDR3 region has 12 residues. CDR3 bases: TGTGCCAGCAGTCCCCCCTACACTGAAGCTTTCTTT. Translation: CASSPPYTEAFF.

The CDR3 loop is CASSFNDNEQYF. In DNA form, the CDR3 reads TGTGCCAGCAGCTTTAACGACAATGAGCAGTACTTC. V is TRBV11-2 and J is TRBJ2-5; D gene ambiguous. The CDR3 runs to 12 residues. CDR1 is SGHAT, CDR2 FQNNGV, per germline. V was trimmed by 3 bases and J by 11 bases, leaving 13 bases between them.